This TCR beta chain came from a study of T-cell memory formation after mild COVID-19. Germline V gene sequence: CDR1 MGHDK, CDR2 SYGVNS. The V gene end was trimmed by 7 bases and the J gene end by 2 bases; junction bases not matched to a gene: 6. CDR3 length equals 14 residues. Comments on this clonotype: Its antigen is currently unknown.

5'RACE primed at constant segments yielded TCR alpha and TCR beta cDNA libraries bearing sample barcodes and UMIs. TCRdb analysed the 5' RACE reads with MiXCR anew, one entry per CDR3 protein. This repertoire shows roughly 480,000 distinct CDR3 sequences, approximately 25% found once; its top ten account for 12%. Overall study results and limits: Whether day 37 second-wave clones are SARS-CoV-2-specific was not confirmed. The finding that pre-infection memory included some responding clones suggested that cross-reactive memory joined. Clones that shrank (day 15 to 85) were balanced CD4/CD8, whereas later expanders leaned CD4+.

This TCR derives from an adult woman who had mild COVID-19 (a few samples of this study predate the infection). Cell type and time point are not known. The sample consisted of PBMCs or a T cell subset sorted from them (not recorded which). This sequence joins TRBV25-1 and TRBJ2-3; 7 bases map to TRBD1. The chain's CDR3 is CASTGTEFTDTQYF. The CDR3 nucleotides are TGTGCCAGCACTGGGACAGAGTTCACAGATACGCAGTATTTT.